This is a list of T cell receptor beta chains from one sample in a study of blood T cells in healthy people across ages. MiXCR, applied by TCRdb to the 5' RACE reads, yields one record per CDR3 protein. The sample consists of roughly 790,000 distinct CDR3 sequences, roughly 44% of them appearing once. Sequencing was performed on blood. These receptors were taken from a woman aged 60-75 years in good health. The CDR3 runs from the conserved cysteine through the conserved F or W. D genes are given only for firm matches. Size is stated for part of the rows, as once, few or many counts, or as a class when the clone is expanded.

NA NA TRBJ2-5 11 TRBV12-3/TRBV12-4 CASVLLETQYF TGTGCCAGCGTCCTACTGGAGACCCAGTACTTC
many NA TRBJ2-1 16 TRBV7-9 CASSLVVPQGNNEQFF TGTGCCAGCAGCTTAGTTGTGCCTCAGGGGAACAATGAGCAGTTCTTC
once NA TRBJ2-7 15 TRBV4-1 CASSQDHDQGYEQYF TGCGCCAGCAGCCAAGATCATGATCAAGGGTACGAGCAGTACTTC
NA NA TRBJ2-5 15 TRBV9 CASSAGVGAQETQYF TGTGCCAGCAGCGCAGGGGTTGGAGCACAAGAGACCCAGTACTTC
NA NA TRBJ1-1 15 TRBV10-3 CAISAGTLMNTEAFF TGTGCCATCAGTGCCGGGACACTGATGAACACTGAAGCTTTCTTT
NA NA TRBJ2-3 12 TRBV10-3 CAIGLAGDTQYF TGTGCCATCGGACTCGCCGGGGATACGCAGTATTTT
NA NA TRBJ2-5 10 TRBV27 CASSSATQYF TGTGCCAGCAGTTCAGCGACCCAGTACTTC
NA NA TRBJ1-6 15 TRBV7-6 CASSSRAPGNSPLHF TGTGCCAGCAGCTCAAGGGCCCCCGGTAATTCACCCCTCCACTTT
few NA TRBJ1-2 14 TRBV7-9 CASSPLGGNYGYTF TGTGCCAGCAGCCCCCTGGGGGGAAACTATGGCTACACCTTC
NA TRBD1 TRBJ2-7 15 TRBV28 CASSPAGTGTYEQYF TGTGCCAGCAGCCCCGCCGGGACAGGGACTTACGAGCAGTACTTC
many TRBD1 TRBJ2-5 14 TRBV6-5 CASSYSPGQGTQYF TGTGCCAGCAGTTACTCTCCGGGACAGGGGACGCAGTACTTC
few TRBD1 TRBJ2-1 15 TRBV5-1 CASSLTGENYNEQFF TGCGCCAGCAGCTTAACAGGGGAAAATTACAATGAGCAGTTCTTC
once TRBD1 TRBJ2-6 20 TRBV18 CASSPSLPGQGDPGANVLTF TGTGCCAGCTCACCATCTCTTCCGGGACAGGGGGATCCTGGGGCCAACGTCCTGACTTTC
NA TRBD2 TRBJ2-1 17 TRBV6-5 CASSFLSSGSKGNEQFF TGTGCCAGCAGTTTTCTTTCAAGCGGGAGCAAGGGCAATGAGCAGTTCTTC
NA NA TRBJ1-2 16 TRBV4-1 CASSPEGGVTNYGYTF TGCGCCAGCAGCCCGGAGGGCGGGGTTACTAACTATGGCTACACCTTC
many TRBD1 TRBJ1-1 14 TRBV5-1 CASSGGTGNTEAFF TGTGCCAGCAGTGGCGGGACAGGGAACACTGAAGCTTTCTTT
NA TRBD2 TRBJ2-3 17 TRBV7-6 CAGSRLAGDASTDTQYF TGTGCCGGCAGCCGACTAGCGGGGGATGCTAGTACAGATACGCAGTATTTT
NA TRBD2 TRBJ2-1 15 TRBV20-1 CSARDPAGGYNEQFF TGCAGTGCTAGAGATCCAGCGGGGGGGTACAATGAGCAGTTCTTC
once NA TRBJ1-2 15 TRBV21-1 CASSRGQRLFYGYTF TGTGCCAGCAGCAGAGGACAACGACTGTTCTATGGCTACACCTTC
NA TRBD1 TRBJ2-7 13 TRBV7-9 CASSWGTAAEQYF TGTGCCAGCAGCTGGGGGACAGCGGCCGAGCAGTACTTC
NA TRBD1 TRBJ2-5 16 TRBV5-1 CATQPTGDGSYETQYF TGCGCCACCCAGCCTACAGGGGATGGTAGCTACGAGACCCAGTACTTC
many NA TRBJ2-5 15 TRBV4-1 CASSQDSPGVETQYF TGCGCCAGCAGCCAAGATAGCCCGGGTGTGGAGACCCAGTACTTC
NA NA TRBJ1-2 11 TRBV7-9 CASSFGGAPTF TGTGCCAGCAGCTTCGGTGGGGCTCCCACCTTC
NA TRBD2 TRBJ2-5 16 TRBV7-8 CASSLAFTSGSETQYF TGTGCCAGCAGCTTAGCGTTCACTAGCGGGAGTGAGACCCAGTACTTC
NA NA TRBJ2-6 16 TRBV28 CASRLDWSSGANVLTF TGTGCCAGCAGACTGGACTGGAGCTCTGGGGCCAACGTCCTGACTTTC
few NA TRBJ2-7 14 TRBV4-2 CASSQDVLEGRQYF TGTGCCAGCAGCCAAGATGTCCTCGAGGGCCGGCAGTACTTC
NA TRBD1 TRBJ2-7 12 TRBV25-1 CVSLHRGYEQYF TGTGTTTCACTACACAGGGGGTACGAGCAGTACTTC
NA TRBD2 TRBJ2-7 14 TRBV28 CASTRPGLAAEQYF TGTGCCAGCACTCGCCCGGGACTAGCGGCCGAGCAGTACTTC
few TRBD2 TRBJ2-5 13 TRBV7-9 CASTTRGEETQYF TGTGCCAGCACTACCCGGGGGGAAGAGACCCAGTACTTC
once TRBD1 TRBJ2-7 12 TRBV25-1 CASEGQGGEQYF TGTGCCAGCGAGGGACAGGGAGGCGAGCAGTACTTC
many NA TRBJ2-7 13 TRBV6-2/TRBV6-3 CASSYFGGGEQYF TGTGCCAGCAGTTACTTCGGAGGGGGCGAGCAGTACTTC
NA TRBD2 TRBJ2-1 13 TRBV10-3 CAISGLADNEQFF TGTGCCATCAGTGGACTAGCGGACAATGAGCAGTTCTTC
NA TRBD1 TRBJ1-5 15 TRBV20-1 CSARDTGGANQPQHF TGCAGTGCTAGGGATACAGGGGGAGCCAATCAGCCCCAGCATTTT
few NA TRBJ2-1 14 TRBV2 CASSGGSPYNEQFF TGTGCCAGCAGTGGGGGTAGCCCCTACAATGAGCAGTTCTTC
NA NA TRBJ1-6 12 TRBV2 CASSGPGSPLHF TGTGCCAGCAGTGGTCCGGGATCACCCCTCCACTTT
NA TRBD1 TRBJ1-2 13 TRBV7-6 CAISPGTDYGYTF TGTGCCATCAGCCCGGGGACAGACTATGGCTACACCTTC
NA TRBD1 TRBJ2-3 13 TRBV20-1 CSAPGGASDTQYF TGCAGTGCTCCAGGGGGCGCGTCCGATACGCAGTATTTT
NA NA TRBJ2-7 15 TRBV5-1 CASTSGQGLSYEQYF TGCGCCAGCACCAGCGGGCAGGGGCTCTCCTACGAGCAGTACTTC
NA TRBD1 TRBJ1-4 15 TRBV12-3/TRBV12-4 CASSFAGQGPEKLFF TGTGCCAGCAGTTTTGCCGGACAGGGGCCTGAAAAACTGTTTTTT
NA NA TRBJ1-2 11 TRBV29-1 CSARDAYGYTF TGCAGCGCAAGAGACGCATATGGCTACACCTTC
NA NA TRBJ2-3 14 TRBV7-2 CASRLRASTDTQYF TGTGCCAGCAGACTTAGGGCGAGCACAGATACGCAGTATTTT